Given below is one T cell receptor (beta chain) in context. The antigen is unknown. The source of the sample is a study of cytomegalovirus exposure and HLA in healthy donors. At the level of the study: HLA-typed donors were the source of around 80 million unique TCRs, which an early data release held. Genotyping of nearly 400 donors showed that 65% to 90% belonged to the Caucasian-associated ancestry cluster. Study-wide findings and caveats: Equally common other TCR beta chains were less clonally expanded than HLA-associated ones, a later analysis found. Many donors shared some public TCRs, even though most TCR sequences were rare.

The PCR contained 60 Vbeta and 13 Jbeta primers. The protocol was immunoSEQ multiplex PCR, while the TCRdb copy is restricted to in-frame clones and leaves out a portion. The profile shows roughly 120,000 clones, 15% of them singletons. CDR1 is KGHSH and CDR2 is LQKENI in the germline V gene. The CDR3 is 15 residues long. The V and J ends lost 3 bases and 3 bases respectively, with 14 bases between them. The genes are TRBV18 and TRBJ1-2; tentative D call: TRBD1 (5 bases). The sequenced material came from PBMCs. This clonotype was obtained from a woman in her late teens or twenties in good health and CMV-seronegative. This CDR3 reads CASSPVDKVDYGYTF. The CDR3 bases are TGTGCCAGCTCACCGGTGGACAAGGTGGACTATGGCTACACCTTC.